The 26 T cell receptor beta chains below come from one sample, sequenced in a study of blood T cell repertoires in COVID-19. Sequencing used immunoSEQ multiplex PCR; TCRdb keeps in-frame clones, though not all of them. The data show approximately 85,000 clones, roughly 87% seen once. The specimen sequenced was peripheral blood. These receptors were collected from a man over 45 with acute or convalescent COVID-19.

The genes are TRBV7-9 and TRBJ1-1, with 7 positions matching TRBD1. With 3 bases clipped from V and 4 bases from J, the junction kept 8 bases outside the gene matches. CDR3 size: 15 residues. Per germline, CDR1 SEHNR and CDR2 FQNEAQ (reference sequence). The CDR3 DNA reads TGTGCCAGCAGCTTGGCCGGGACAGTACCCACTGAAGCTTTCTTT. It translates to CASSLAGTVPTEAFF.

The V gene is TRBV28, the J gene TRBJ2-3; 10 bases line up with TRBD2. Germline CDR1 and CDR2: MDHEN and SYDVKM. The CDR3 extends over 16 amino acids. V gave up 4 bases and J gave up 4 bases; unmatched junction bases: 8. The CDR3 protein is CASSSWVLAGSDTQYF. The CDR3 bases are TGTGCCAGCAGTTCCTGGGTACTAGCGGGATCAGATACGCAGTATTTT. Supplemented by reference TRBV28 and TRBJ2-3, the full variable domain reads DVKVTQSSRYLVKRTGEKVFLECVQDMDHENMFWYRQDPGLGLRLIYFSYDVKMKEKGDIPEGYSVSREKKERFSLILESASTNQTSMYLCASSSWVLAGSDTQYFGPGTRLTVL.

This chain links TRBV19 with TRBJ2-7, with 8 bases that match TRBD1. The CDR3 consists of 12 residues. Germline CDR1 is LNHDA and CDR2 is SQIVND (reference sequence). V lost 8 bases, J lost 6 bases, and 6 bases stayed unmatched. The CDR3 DNA reads TGTGCCAGTGGGGCAGGGGGCGCCGAGCAGTACTTC. Translated: CASGAGGAEQYF.

The J gene is TRBJ1-4, the V gene TRBV4-1, with 8 positions matching TRBD1. CDR1 and CDR2 from the germline V gene are MGHRA and YSYEKL. Trimming took 3 bases from V and 6 from J; bases not matched to a gene: 6. This CDR3 contains 15 residues. The CDR3 DNA reads as TGCGCCAGCAGCCACACAGGGGGTAAGGATGAAAAACTGTTTTTT. It specifies CASSHTGGKDEKLFF.

This clone was counted a few times. The CDR3 loop is CASSQINGELFF. CDR3 sequence (DNA): TGTGCCAGCAGCCAAATAAACGGGGAGCTGTTTTTT. The V gene is TRBV3-1 (or the pseudogene TRBV3-2), the J gene TRBJ2-2; D is unresolved. The CDR3 contains 12 residues. Germline V CDR1 and CDR2: LGHDT, YNNKEL (reference sequence). The V end was cut by 2 bases, the J end by 7 bases, with 5 bases between.

The chain recombines TRBV9 with TRBJ2-1, with 9 bases fitting TRBD1. Germline trimming cut 3 bases from V and 0 bases from J; bases unmatched to any gene: 4. The CDR3 length is 16 residues. Germline lookup yields CDR1 SGDLS and CDR2 YYNGEE. The CDR3: CASSAPTGGSYNEQFF. As DNA, the CDR3 is TGTGCCAGCAGCGCCCCGACAGGGGGCTCCTACAATGAGCAGTTCTTC.

The chain joins TRBV3-1 (or the pseudogene TRBV3-2) to TRBJ1-6; D uncertain. Per the germline V gene, CDR1 is LGHDT and CDR2 is YNNKEL (reference sequence). CDR3 length equals 13 residues. V was pared by 1 base and J by 7 bases, with 5 bases between. DNA for the CDR3: TGTGCCAGCAGCCAAGTACTAAATTCACCCCTCCACTTT. As protein: CASSQVLNSPLHF.

This clone was found once. The chain employs TRBV6-2 or TRBV6-3 and TRBJ1-1, with 7 bases that match TRBD1. The CDR3 has 14 residues. The V gene's germline CDR1 is MNHEY and CDR2 SVGEGT. With 4 bases clipped from V and 1 base from J, the junction kept 3 bases outside the gene matches. CDR3 amino acids: CASSWDSENTEAFF. DNA of the CDR3: TGTGCCAGCAGTTGGGACAGTGAGAACACTGAAGCTTTCTTT.

The chain couples TRBV19 to TRBJ2-3, with 12 bases lining up with TRBD2. Trimming cost V 7 bases and J 6 bases; bases outside gene matches: 5. Germline loops: CDR1 LNHDA, CDR2 SQIVND (reference sequence). This CDR3 has 14 residues. The CDR3 loop reads CASNLAGGPDTQYF. CDR3 nucleotide sequence: TGTGCCAGTAACCTAGCGGGAGGGCCGGATACGCAGTATTTT.

This chain uses TRBV7-9 with TRBJ2-1; no clear D gene. The V end was cut by 1 base, the J end by 5 bases, with 12 bases between. The CDR3 has 15 amino acids. Germline-derived CDR1 and CDR2 are SEHNR and FQNEAQ (reference sequence). CDR3 nucleotide sequence: TGTGCCAGCAGCTTAGAGGTTCTTCGGGACAATGAGCAGTTCTTC. Translated, it gives CASSLEVLRDNEQFF.

V and J are TRBV28 and TRBJ1-1; D is possibly TRBD1 (5 bases). V lost 7 bases to trimming and J lost 1 base, with 28 bases between them. CDR3 length equals 19 residues. Per the germline V gene, CDR1 is MDHEN and CDR2 is SYDVKM. The CDR3 bases are TGTGCCAGCACCCCAGGAAGTAGGAGGGGCCGGGGGAAGAACACTGAAGCTTTCTTT. Translated: CASTPGSRRGRGKNTEAFF.

The rearrangement links TRBV19 to TRBJ2-7; D might be TRBD2 (5 bases). The CDR3 sequence is 13 residues long. V was cut by 2 bases and J by 4 bases, with 9 bases left in between. Germline CDR1 is LNHDA and CDR2 is SQIVND (reference sequence). The CDR3: CASSISGSYEQYF. In DNA form, the CDR3 reads TGTGCCAGTAGTATATCGGGATCTTACGAGCAGTACTTC.

This clone was detected only once. Other DNA variants within this sample encode the same CDR3. This chain connects TRBV5-1 to TRBJ2-5; 7 bases agree with TRBD2. The junction had 10 bases not matched to a gene; V was cut back by 0 bases and J by 5 bases. In germline, CDR1 is SGHRS, CDR2 YFSETQ. The CDR3 runs to 16 residues. CDR3 in DNA: TGCGCCAGCAGCTTGGAGGTGGGAGGGCCGAGGGAGACCCAGTACTTC. Its protein is CASSLEVGGPRETQYF. The complete variable domain, with remaining parts taken from reference TRBV5-1 and TRBJ2-5, reads KAGVTQTPRYLIKTRGQQVTLSCSPISGHRSVSWYQQTPGQGLQFLFEYFSETQRNKGNFPGRFSGRQFSNSRSEMNVSTLELGDSALYLCASSLEVGGPRETQYFGPGTRLLVL.

V is TRBV6-5 and J is TRBJ2-1; perhaps TRBD2 as D (6 bases). Germline V gene data show CDR1 as MNHEY and CDR2 as SVGAGI. The CDR3 runs to 13 residues. V gave up 6 bases and J gave up 9 bases, with 15 bases separating them. The CDR3 region is CASSRDSRREQFF. The CDR3, as DNA: TGTGCCAGCAGCCGGGACTCACGCCGTGAGCAGTTCTTC.

The chain combines TRBV28 with TRBJ2-7; TRBD1 might be the D (6 bases). The V end was cut by 2 bases, the J end by 7 bases, with 15 bases between. The length of the CDR3 is 14 residues. Germline CDR1 and CDR2: MDHEN and SYDVKM. The CDR3 DNA reads as TGTGCCAGCAGTTTAACAGGGCAGGACTCTGAGCAGTACTTC. It yields the protein CASSLTGQDSEQYF.

The rearrangement joins TRBV5-1 to TRBJ1-2; D perhaps matches TRBD1 (5 bases). The V end lost 7 bases, the J end lost 1 base, and 14 bases lay between the germline ends. Per the germline V gene, CDR1 is SGHRS and CDR2 is YFSETQ. This CDR3 spans 14 amino acids. This CDR3 reads CASRVGGSNYGYTF. The CDR3 coding sequence is TGCGCCAGCCGGGTCGGGGGGAGTAACTATGGCTACACCTTC.

V usage is TRBV7-2 and J usage is TRBJ2-3; a possible D gene is TRBD2 (6 bases). The CDR3 covers 15 residues. Trimming cost V 1 base and J 5 bases, with 13 bases left between them. Germline V gene sequence: CDR1 SGHTA, CDR2 FQGNSA. The CDR3 DNA follows: TGTGCCAGCAGCTTAGTCGAAGGGGAGGTAGATACGCAGTATTTT. It yields the protein CASSLVEGEVDTQYF.

The rearrangement uses TRBV5-1 and TRBJ2-7, with TRBD1 matching 10 bases. With V trimmed by 0 bases and J by 0 bases, 9 bases remained unmatched. Germline V gives CDR1 SGHRS, CDR2 YFSETQ. The CDR3 is 18 residues long. DNA of the CDR3: TGCGCCAGCAGCTTGGGACAGGGGGCTAACCCCAGCTCCTACGAGCAGTACTTC. Encoded protein: CASSLGQGANPSSYEQYF.

The chain uses TRBV28 and TRBJ1-5; D unclear. The CDR3 sequence is 15 residues long. Germline V gives CDR1 MDHEN, CDR2 SYDVKM. Trimming pared 2 bases from V and 7 bases from J, leaving 15 bases between. The CDR3 bases are TGTGCCAGCAGTTTAGGAACCCTTGACATCCAGCCCCAGCATTTT. It codes for CASSLGTLDIQPQHF.

The rearrangement links TRBV5-3 to TRBJ2-2; D is unresolved. TRBV5-3 is sorted into the ORF group, with uncertain function. V lost 5 bases, J lost 7 bases, and 12 bases lay in between. The CDR3 runs 13 residues. The CDR3 loop reads CARRLVLNGELFF. CDR3 sequence (DNA): TGTGCCAGAAGACTGGTGCTCAACGGGGAGCTGTTTTTT.

The CDR3: CASSLVAGAEDTQYF. The CDR3, as DNA: TGTGCCAGCAGTTTGGTAGCGGGAGCTGAGGATACGCAGTATTTT. The chain links TRBV27 to TRBJ2-3; 9 bases are shared with TRBD2. The CDR3 runs to 15 residues. The J segment lost 6 bases and the V segment lost 3 bases, leaving 7 bases of the junction unmatched. Germline lookup yields CDR1 MNHEY and CDR2 SMNVEV (reference sequence).

The chain carries TRBV14 and TRBJ2-2; D gene ambiguous. Germline V gene sequence: CDR1 SGHDN, CDR2 FVKESK. The CDR3 is 12 amino acids. Deletions cut 6 bases from V and 4 bases from J, with 6 bases between. CDR3: CASRRSTGELFF. In nucleotides, the CDR3 is TGTGCCAGCAGGAGATCCACCGGGGAGCTGTTTTTT.

V and J are TRBV7-7 and TRBJ1-1; TRBD1 might be the D (5 bases). CDR1 and CDR2 from the germline V gene are SSHAT and FNYEAQ (reference sequence). Trimming left V 5 bases short and J 4 bases short, with 11 bases between. The CDR3 has 13 amino acids. In DNA form, the CDR3 reads TGTGCCAGCAGCCCTCCCGACAGCACTGAAGCTTTCTTT. Protein sequence: CASSPPDSTEAFF. Based on the CDR3 plus reference TRBV7-7 and TRBJ1-1, the full variable domain is GAGVSQSPRYKVTKRGQDVTLRCDPISSHATLYWYQQALGQGPEFLTYFNYEAQPDKSGLPSDRFSAERPEGSISTLTIQRTEQRDSAMYRCASSPPDSTEAFFGQGTRLTVV.

The chain combines TRBV3-1 (or the pseudogene TRBV3-2) with TRBJ2-2; TRBD2 aligns across 10 bases. In germline, CDR1 is LGHDT, CDR2 YNNKEL (reference sequence). CDR3 length: 16 amino acids. Trimming took 4 bases from V and 4 from J; bases not matched to a gene: 6. The CDR3 reads CASSPPAGGPTGELFF. The CDR3 nucleotides read TGTGCCAGCAGCCCCCCAGCGGGAGGGCCCACCGGGGAGCTGTTTTTT.

The CDR3 here is CASSQTSGDFYEQYF. CDR3 nucleotide sequence: TGTGCCAGCAGCCAGACTAGCGGAGACTTCTACGAGCAGTACTTC. The rearrangement uses TRBV9 and TRBJ2-7, with 9 bases identical to TRBD2. This CDR3 spans 15 amino acids. The trim removed 4 bases at V and 3 bases at J, leaving 8 bases unmatched. Germline values: CDR1 SGDLS, CDR2 YYNGEE.

The DNA of the CDR3 is TGTGCCAGCAGCACCCAGGGGGCGACGAATTCACCCCTCCACTTT. Translating gives CASSTQGATNSPLHF. The genes are TRBV25-1 and TRBJ1-6; TRBD1 matches 8 bases. Germline-derived CDR1 and CDR2 are MGHDK and SYGVNS. The CDR3 spans 15 residues. With 6 bases clipped from V and 7 bases from J, the junction kept 8 bases outside the gene matches.